This T cell receptor beta chain was identified in a study of blood T cells in healthy people across ages. Study conclusions and caveats: No one knew whether donors had CMV, which possibly confounded expanded clonotype changes.

Primers used in a second PCR of about 7 to 12 cycles were a sample-barcoded 5' primer and a J-beta primer mix. Tagging of each cDNA molecule was performed by a template-switch adaptor with 12 random nucleotides. TCRdb independently ran MiXCR on the 5' RACE reads; one entry per CDR3 protein. The sample shows about 1,600,000 distinct CDR3 sequences, roughly 40% of them seen only once. Notes on this clonotype: What it binds is unknown.

Samples had at least 6.5 million PBMCs isolated from them. The authors extracted at least 5.5 micrograms of total RNA per sample. Sequenced input: blood. The receptor comes from a woman in her late teens or twenties in good health.

CDR3 in DNA: TGTGCCAGCAGCTGGGTTGCGGCTAATGAAAAACTGTTTTTT. This sequence encodes CASSWVAANEKLFF. This chain joins TRBV7-9 and TRBJ1-4; D is undetermined. The CDR3 loop spans 14 amino acids. Trimming removed 4 bases at V and 3 bases at J, with 9 bases between. Germline V CDR1 and CDR2: SEHNR, FQNEAQ (reference sequence).